This record looks at one T cell receptor beta chain sequence and its context. Antigen unknown. Libraries were prepared by immunoSEQ multiplex PCR; TCRdb keeps only in-frame clonotypes and omits some of them. The sample lists roughly 2,500 clones, under 85% occurring once. This entry belongs to a study of CD8 T cell repertoires and HIV-1 epitope variants. Overall study context: Tested: three Gag epitope families, Nef HW9 and YT9.

V lost 0 bases, J lost 5 bases, and 13 bases lay in between. Looked up from germline, CDR1 is LNHNV and CDR2 is YYDKDF (reference sequence). CDR3 length: 15 residues. This TCR was sampled from a male donor with HIV. Sample: cultured CD8+ T cells derived from PBMCs. This chain joins TRBV15 and TRBJ1-1; D remains unclear. CDR3 sequence: CATSRDRGWWTEAFF. In DNA form, the CDR3 reads TGTGCCACCAGCAGAGACCGAGGGTGGTGGACTGAAGCTTTCTTT.